This entry concerns a single T cell receptor (beta chain). This sample stems from a study of blood T cell repertoires in COVID-19. Across the whole study: Sites in the United States, Italy and Spain provided acute and convalescent COVID-19 samples. Sources were T cells, B-cell-depleted T cells, or PBMCs; the material itself was cDNA or gDNA.

In the authors' methods: The assay estimated nucleated cells by amplifying reference gene primers. Clones were sequenced by immunoSEQ multiplex PCR, and TCRdb holds only the in-frame ones, with some missing. V and J calls and clone size come straight from that table; D and trimming were deduced from the DNA. The data contain 70,000 to 80,000 clones, 75% to 95% of them singletons. Germline values: CDR1 LNHNV, CDR2 YYDKDF (reference sequence). The CDR3 is made up of 13 amino acids. Trimming at V came to 4 bases and at J to 13 bases, leaving 10 bases not matched to a gene. This chain connects TRBV15 to TRBJ2-1; 7 bases fit TRBD2. The sequence was obtained from an older woman with active COVID-19. Sequences were obtained from peripheral blood. The CDR3 coding sequence is TGTGCCACCAGCACAGGCCTCGCGGGAGTTCAGTTCTTC. Protein sequence: CATSTGLAGVQFF.